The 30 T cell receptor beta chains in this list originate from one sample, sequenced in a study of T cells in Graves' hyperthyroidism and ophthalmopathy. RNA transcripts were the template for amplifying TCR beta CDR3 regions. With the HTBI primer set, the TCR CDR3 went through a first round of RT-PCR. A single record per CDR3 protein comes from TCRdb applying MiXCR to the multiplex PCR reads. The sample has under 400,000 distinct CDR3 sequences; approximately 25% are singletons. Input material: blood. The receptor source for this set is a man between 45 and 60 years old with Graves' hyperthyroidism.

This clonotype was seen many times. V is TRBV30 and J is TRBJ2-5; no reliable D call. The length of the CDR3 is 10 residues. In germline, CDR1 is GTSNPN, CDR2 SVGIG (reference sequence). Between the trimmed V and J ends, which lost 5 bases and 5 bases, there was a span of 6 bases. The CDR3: CAWGEETQYF. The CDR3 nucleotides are TGTGCCTGGGGTGAGGAGACCCAGTACTTC. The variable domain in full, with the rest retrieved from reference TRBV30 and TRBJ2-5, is SQTIHQWPATLVQPVGSPLSLECTVEGTSNPNLYWYRQAAGRGLQLLFYSVGIGQISSEVPQNLSASRPQDRQFILSSKKLLLSDSGFYLCAWGEETQYFGPGTRLLVL.

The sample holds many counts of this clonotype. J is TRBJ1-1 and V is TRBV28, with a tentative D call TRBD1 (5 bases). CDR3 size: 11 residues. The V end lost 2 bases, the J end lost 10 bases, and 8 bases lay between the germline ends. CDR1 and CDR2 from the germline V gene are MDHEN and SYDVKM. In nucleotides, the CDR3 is TGTGCCAGCAGTTTAGCCGGGGGAGCTTTCTTT. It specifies CASSLAGGAFF.

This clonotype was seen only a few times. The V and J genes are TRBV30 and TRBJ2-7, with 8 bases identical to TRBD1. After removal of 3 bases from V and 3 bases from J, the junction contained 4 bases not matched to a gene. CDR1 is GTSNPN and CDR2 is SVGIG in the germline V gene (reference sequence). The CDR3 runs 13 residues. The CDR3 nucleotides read TGTGCCTGGAGCGCCGGACAGGGCTACGAGCAGTACTTC. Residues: CAWSAGQGYEQYF. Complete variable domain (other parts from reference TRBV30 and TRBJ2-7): SQTIHQWPATLVQPVGSPLSLECTVEGTSNPNLYWYRQAAGRGLQLLFYSVGIGQISSEVPQNLSASRPQDRQFILSSKKLLLSDSGFYLCAWSAGQGYEQYFGPGTRLTVT.

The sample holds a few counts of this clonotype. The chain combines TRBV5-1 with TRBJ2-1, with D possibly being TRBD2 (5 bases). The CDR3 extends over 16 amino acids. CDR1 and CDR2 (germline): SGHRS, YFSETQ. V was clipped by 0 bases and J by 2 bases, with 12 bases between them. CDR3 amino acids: CASSLGVLGAYNEQFF. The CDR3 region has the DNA TGCGCCAGCAGCTTGGGAGTGCTGGGAGCCTACAATGAGCAGTTCTTC.

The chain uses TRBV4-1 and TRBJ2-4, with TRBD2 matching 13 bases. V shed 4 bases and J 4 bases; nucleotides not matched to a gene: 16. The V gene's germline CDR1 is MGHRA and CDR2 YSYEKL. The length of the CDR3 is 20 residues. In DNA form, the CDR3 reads TGCGCCAGCAGCCCCGAAATACCCGGACTAGCGGGAGAATTGAAAAACATTCAGTACTTC. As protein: CASSPEIPGLAGELKNIQYF.

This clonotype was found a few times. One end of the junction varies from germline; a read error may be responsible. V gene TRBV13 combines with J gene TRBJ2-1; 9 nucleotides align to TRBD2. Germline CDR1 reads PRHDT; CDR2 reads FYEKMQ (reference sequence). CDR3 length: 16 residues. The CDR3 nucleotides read TGTGCCAGCAGCTCCCCTGGGCGGGAGGGCCGCAATGAGCAGTTCTTT. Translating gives CASSSPGREGRNEQFF.

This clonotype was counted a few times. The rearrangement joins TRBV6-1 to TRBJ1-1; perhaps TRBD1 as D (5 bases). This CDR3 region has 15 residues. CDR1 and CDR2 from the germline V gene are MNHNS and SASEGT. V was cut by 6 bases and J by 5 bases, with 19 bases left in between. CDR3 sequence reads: CASSSRPGGRTEAFF. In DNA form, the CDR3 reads TGTGCCAGCAGCTCCCGGCCGGGGGGACGTACTGAAGCTTTCTTT.

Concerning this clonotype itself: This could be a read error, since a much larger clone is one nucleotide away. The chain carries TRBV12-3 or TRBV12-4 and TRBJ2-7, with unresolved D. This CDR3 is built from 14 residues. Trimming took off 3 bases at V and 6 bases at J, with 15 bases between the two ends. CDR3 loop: CASSFSHPVGEQYF. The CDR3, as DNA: TGTGCCAGCAGTTTCTCCCACCCGGTCGGCGAGCAGTACTTC.

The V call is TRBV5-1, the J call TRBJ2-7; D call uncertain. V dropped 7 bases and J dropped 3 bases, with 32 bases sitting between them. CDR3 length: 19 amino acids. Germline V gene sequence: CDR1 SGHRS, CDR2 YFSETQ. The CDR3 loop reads CASRPPRKGSAGKDYEQYF. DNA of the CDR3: TGCGCCAGCCGACCACCACGAAAAGGTTCAGCAGGAAAGGACTACGAGCAGTACTTC.

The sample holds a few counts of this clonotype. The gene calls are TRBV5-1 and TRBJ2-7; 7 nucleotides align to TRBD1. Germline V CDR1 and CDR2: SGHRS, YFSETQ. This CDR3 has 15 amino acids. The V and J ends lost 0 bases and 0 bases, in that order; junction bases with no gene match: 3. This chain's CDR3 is CASSLEGQYSYEQYF. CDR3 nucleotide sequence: TGCGCCAGCAGCTTGGAGGGACAGTACTCCTACGAGCAGTACTTC.

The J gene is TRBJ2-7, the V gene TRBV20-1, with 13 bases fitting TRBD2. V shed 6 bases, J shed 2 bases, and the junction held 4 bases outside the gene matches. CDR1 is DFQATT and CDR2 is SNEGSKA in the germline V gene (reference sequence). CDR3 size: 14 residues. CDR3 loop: CSAQGLAGPYEQYF. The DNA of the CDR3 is TGCAGTGCACAGGGACTAGCGGGACCCTACGAGCAGTACTTC.

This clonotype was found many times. The CDR3 sequence is CASRRTGPGETQYF. CDR3 bases: TGTGCCAGCAGGAGAACAGGGCCAGGGGAGACCCAGTACTTC. This chain uses TRBV2 with TRBJ2-5, with D maybe TRBD1 (6 bases). This CDR3 is 14 amino acids long. The germline CDR1 and CDR2 sequences are SNHLY and FYNNEI. V gave up 6 bases and J gave up 5 bases, with 16 bases separating them.

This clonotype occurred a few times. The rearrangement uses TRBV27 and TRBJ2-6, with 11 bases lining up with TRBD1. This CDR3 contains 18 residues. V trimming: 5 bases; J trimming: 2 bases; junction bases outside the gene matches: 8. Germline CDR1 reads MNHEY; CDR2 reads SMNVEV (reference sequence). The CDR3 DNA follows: TGTGCCAGCAGTGTCGGACAGGGGGCGGTCCCTGGGGCCAACGTCCTGACTTTC. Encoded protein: CASSVGQGAVPGANVLTF.

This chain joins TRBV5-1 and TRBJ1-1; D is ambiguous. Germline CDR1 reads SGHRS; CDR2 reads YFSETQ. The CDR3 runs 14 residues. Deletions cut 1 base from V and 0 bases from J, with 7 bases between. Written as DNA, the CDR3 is TGCGCCAGCAGCTTGACGGAACTGAACACTGAAGCTTTCTTT. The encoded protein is CASSLTELNTEAFF.

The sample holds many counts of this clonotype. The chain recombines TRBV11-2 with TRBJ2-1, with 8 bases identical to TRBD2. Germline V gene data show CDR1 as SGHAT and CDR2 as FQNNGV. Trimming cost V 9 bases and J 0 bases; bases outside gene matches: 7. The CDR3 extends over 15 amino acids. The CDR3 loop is CASTPGTSSYNEQFF. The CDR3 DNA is TGTGCCAGTACCCCCGGGACTAGCTCCTACAATGAGCAGTTCTTC.

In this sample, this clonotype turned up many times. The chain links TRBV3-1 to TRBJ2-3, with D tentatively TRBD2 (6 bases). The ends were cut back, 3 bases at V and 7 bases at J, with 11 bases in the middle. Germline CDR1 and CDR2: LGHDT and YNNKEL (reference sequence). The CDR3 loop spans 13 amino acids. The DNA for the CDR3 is TGTGCCAGCAGCCACGCAGCGGGCAATACGCAGTATTTT. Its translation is CASSHAAGNTQYF.

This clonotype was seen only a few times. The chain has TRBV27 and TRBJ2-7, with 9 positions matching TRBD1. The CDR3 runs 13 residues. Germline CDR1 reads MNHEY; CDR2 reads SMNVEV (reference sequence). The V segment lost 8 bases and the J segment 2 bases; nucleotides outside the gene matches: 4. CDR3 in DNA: TGTGCCAGCGGGGACAGGGCCACCTACGAGCAGTACTTC. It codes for CASGDRATYEQYF.

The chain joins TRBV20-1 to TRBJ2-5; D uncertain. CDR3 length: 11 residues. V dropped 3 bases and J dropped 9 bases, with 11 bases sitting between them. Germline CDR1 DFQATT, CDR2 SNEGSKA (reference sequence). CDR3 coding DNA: TGCAGTGCTAGCAACCCAAGTCCCCAGTACTTC. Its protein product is CSASNPSPQYF.

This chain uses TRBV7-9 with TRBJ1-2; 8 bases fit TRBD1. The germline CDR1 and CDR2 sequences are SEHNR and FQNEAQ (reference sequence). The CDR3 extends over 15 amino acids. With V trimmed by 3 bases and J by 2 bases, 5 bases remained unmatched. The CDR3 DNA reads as TGTGCCAGCAGCTTGGGGGACAGGACCAACTATGGCTACACCTTC. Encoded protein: CASSLGDRTNYGYTF.

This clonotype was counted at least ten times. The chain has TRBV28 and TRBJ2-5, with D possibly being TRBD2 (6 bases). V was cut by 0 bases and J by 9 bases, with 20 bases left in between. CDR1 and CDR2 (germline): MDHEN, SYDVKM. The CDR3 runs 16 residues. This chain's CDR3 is CASSLWAAGSVRAQYF. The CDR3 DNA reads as TGTGCCAGCAGTTTATGGGCGGCGGGGTCCGTTCGGGCCCAGTACTTC.

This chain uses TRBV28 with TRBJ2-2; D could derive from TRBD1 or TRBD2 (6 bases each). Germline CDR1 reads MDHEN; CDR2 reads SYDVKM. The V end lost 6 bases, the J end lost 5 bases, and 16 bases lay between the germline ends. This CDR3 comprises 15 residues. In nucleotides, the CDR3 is TGTGCCAGCAGCCAAGGGGGGTTGAGAACCGGGGAGCTGTTTTTT. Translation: CASSQGGLRTGELFF.

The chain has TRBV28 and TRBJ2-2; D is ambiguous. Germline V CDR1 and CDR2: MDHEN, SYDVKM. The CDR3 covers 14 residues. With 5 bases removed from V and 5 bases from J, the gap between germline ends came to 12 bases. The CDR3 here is CASSQDLGTGELFF. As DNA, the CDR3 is TGTGCCAGCAGTCAGGACCTGGGTACCGGGGAGCTGTTTTTT.

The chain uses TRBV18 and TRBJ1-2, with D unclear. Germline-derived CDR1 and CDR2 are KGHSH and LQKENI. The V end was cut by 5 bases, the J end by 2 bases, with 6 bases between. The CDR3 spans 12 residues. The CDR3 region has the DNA TGTGCCAGCTCAACAGTAAACTATGGCTACACCTTC. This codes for CASSTVNYGYTF.

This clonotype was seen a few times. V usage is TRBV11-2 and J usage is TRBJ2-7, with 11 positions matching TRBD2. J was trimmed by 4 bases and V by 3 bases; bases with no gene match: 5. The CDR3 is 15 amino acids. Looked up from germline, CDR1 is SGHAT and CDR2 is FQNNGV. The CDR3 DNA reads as TGTGCCAGCAGCTTTTCGGGACTAGCGGTGTACGAGCAGTACTTC. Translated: CASSFSGLAVYEQYF.

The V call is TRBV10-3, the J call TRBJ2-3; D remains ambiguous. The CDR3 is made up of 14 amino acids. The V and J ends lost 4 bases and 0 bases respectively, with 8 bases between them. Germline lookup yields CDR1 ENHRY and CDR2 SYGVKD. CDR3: CAISAWGSTDTQYF. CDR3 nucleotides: TGTGCCATCAGTGCATGGGGAAGCACAGATACGCAGTATTTT.

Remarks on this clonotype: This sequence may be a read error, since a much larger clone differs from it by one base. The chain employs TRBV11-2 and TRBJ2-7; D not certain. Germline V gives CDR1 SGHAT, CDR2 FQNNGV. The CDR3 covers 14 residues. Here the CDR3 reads CASSLDRLVYGQYF. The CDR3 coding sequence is TGTGCCAGCAGCTTAGATCGGCTAGTCTACGGGCAGTACTTC. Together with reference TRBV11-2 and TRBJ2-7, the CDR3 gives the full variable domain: EAGVAQSPRYKIIEKRQSVAFWCNPISGHATLYWYQQILGQGPKLLIQFQNNGVVDDSQLPKDRFSAERLKGVDSTLKIQPAKLEDSAVYLCASSLDRLVYGQYFGPGTRLTVT.

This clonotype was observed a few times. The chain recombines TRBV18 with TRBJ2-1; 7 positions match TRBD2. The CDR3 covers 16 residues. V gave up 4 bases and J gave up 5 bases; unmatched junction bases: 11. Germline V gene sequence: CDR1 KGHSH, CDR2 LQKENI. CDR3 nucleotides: TGTGCCAGCTCACAGGGAACCGGGACTACTAACAATGAGCAGTTCTTC. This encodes CASSQGTGTTNNEQFF.

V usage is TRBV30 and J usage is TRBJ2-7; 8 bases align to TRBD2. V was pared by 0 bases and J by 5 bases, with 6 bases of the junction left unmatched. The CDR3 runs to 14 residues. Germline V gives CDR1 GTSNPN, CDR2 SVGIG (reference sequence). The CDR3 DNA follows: TGTGCCTGGAGTGTACCCCGGGAGGGAGACGAGCAGTACTTC. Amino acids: CAWSVPREGDEQYF.

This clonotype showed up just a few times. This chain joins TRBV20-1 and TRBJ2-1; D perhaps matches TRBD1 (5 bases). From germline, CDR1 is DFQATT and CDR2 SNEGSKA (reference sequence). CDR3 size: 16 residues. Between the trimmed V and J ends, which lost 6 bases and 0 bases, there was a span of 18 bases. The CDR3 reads CSAKGAGPSSYNEQFF. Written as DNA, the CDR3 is TGCAGTGCCAAAGGGGCAGGTCCCAGCTCCTACAATGAGCAGTTCTTC.

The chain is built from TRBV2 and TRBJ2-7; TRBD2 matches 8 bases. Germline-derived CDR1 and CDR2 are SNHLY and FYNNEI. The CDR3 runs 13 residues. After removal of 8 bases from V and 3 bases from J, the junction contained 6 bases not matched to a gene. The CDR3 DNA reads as TGTGCCAGCGGAACCCGGGAGGGCTACGAGCAGTACTTC. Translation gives CASGTREGYEQYF.